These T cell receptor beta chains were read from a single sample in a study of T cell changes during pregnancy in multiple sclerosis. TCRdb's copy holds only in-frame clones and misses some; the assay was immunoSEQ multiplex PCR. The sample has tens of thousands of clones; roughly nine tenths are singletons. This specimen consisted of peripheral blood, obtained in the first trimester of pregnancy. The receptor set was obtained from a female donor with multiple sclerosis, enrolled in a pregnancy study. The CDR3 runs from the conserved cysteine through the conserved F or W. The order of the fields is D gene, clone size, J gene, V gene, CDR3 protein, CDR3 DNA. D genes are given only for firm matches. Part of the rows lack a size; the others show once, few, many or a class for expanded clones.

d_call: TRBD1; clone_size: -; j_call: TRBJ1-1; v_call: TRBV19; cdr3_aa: CASSSNRGSRAFF; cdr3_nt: TGTGCCAGTAGTTCGAACAGGGGGTCGAGAGCTTTCTTT
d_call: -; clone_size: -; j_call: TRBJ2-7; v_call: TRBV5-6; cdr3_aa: CASSWGRGYSYEQYF; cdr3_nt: TGTGCCAGCAGCTGGGGCAGGGGTTACTCCTACGAGCAGTACTTC
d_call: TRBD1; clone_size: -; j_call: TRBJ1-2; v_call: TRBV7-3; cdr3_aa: CASSSRDRGSYGYTF; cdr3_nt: TGTGCCAGCAGCTCCCGGGACAGGGGTTCGTACGGCTACACCTTC
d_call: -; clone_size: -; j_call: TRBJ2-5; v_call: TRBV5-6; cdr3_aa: CASSLVATRSQYF; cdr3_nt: TGTGCCAGCAGCTTGGTAGCAACAAGGTCCCAGTACTTC
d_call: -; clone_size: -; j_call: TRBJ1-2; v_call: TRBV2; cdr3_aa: CASTLGGNYGYTF; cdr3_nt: TGTGCCAGCACCCTCGGGGGTAACTATGGCTACACCTTC
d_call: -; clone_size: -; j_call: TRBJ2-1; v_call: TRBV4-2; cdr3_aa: CASSQEGGGADEQFF; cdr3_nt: TGTGCCAGCAGCCAAGAAGGAGGGGGCGCGGATGAGCAGTTCTTC
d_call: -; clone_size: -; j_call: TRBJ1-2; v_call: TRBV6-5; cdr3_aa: CASSPGGRGYGYTF; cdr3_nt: TGTGCCAGCAGCCCCGGGGGGAGAGGTTATGGCTACACCTTC
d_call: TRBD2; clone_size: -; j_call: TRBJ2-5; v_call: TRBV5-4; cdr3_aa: CASSFGGGQETQYF; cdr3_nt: TGTGCCAGCAGCTTCGGGGGGGGGCAAGAGACCCAGTACTTC
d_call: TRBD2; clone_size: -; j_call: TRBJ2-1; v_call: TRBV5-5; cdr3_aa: CASSFGLAGAFHNEQFF; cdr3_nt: TGTGCCAGCAGCTTTGGACTAGCGGGAGCGTTCCACAATGAGCAGTTCTTC
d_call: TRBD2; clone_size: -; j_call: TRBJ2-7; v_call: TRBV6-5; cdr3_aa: CASSDASGVSEQYF; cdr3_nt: TGTGCCAGCAGTGACGCAAGCGGGGTCAGCGAGCAGTACTTC
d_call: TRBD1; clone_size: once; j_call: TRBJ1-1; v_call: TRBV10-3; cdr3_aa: CAITRDRDGTEAFF; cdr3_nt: TGTGCCATCACCCGAGACAGGGATGGGACTGAAGCTTTCTTT
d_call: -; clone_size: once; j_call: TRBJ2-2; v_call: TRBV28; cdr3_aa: CASSSPRVAANTGELFF; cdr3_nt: TGTGCCAGCAGTTCCCCGCGGGTAGCGGCGAACACCGGGGAGCTGTTTTTT
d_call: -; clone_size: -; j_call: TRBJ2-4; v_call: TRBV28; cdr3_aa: CASSLWTWRTKNIQYF; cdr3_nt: TGTGCCAGCAGTTTATGGACTTGGCGAACCAAAAACATTCAGTACTTC
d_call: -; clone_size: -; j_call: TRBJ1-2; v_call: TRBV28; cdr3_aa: CASSQGQRVGYTF; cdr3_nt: TGTGCCAGCAGTCAAGGACAGCGAGTGGGCTACACCTTC
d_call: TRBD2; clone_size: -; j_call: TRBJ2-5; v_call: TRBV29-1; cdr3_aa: CSVVITSALETQYF; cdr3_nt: TGCAGCGTTGTGATTACTAGCGCCCTAGAAACCCAGTACTTC
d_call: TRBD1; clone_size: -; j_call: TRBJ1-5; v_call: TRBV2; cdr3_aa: CASSERAGGGNQPQHF; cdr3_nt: TGTGCCAGCAGTGAAAGGGCAGGGGGCGGCAATCAGCCCCAGCATTTT
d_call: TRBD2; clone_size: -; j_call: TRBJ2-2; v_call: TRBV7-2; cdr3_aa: CASSLALLAGPNTGELFF; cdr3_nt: TGTGCCAGCAGCTTAGCGCTTCTAGCGGGACCGAACACCGGGGAGCTGTTTTTT
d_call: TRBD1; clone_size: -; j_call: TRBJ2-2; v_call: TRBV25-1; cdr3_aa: CASRRPGQGDTGELFF; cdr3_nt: TGTGCCAGCAGGAGGCCGGGACAGGGGGACACCGGGGAGCTGTTTTTT
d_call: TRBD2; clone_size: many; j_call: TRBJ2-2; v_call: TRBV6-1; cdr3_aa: CASSELADTGELFF; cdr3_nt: TGTGCCAGCAGTGAACTAGCGGACACCGGGGAGCTGTTTTTT
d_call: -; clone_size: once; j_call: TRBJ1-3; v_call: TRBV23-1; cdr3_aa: CARGSPINTIYF; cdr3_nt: TGCGCCAGGGGCTCACCGATAAACACCATATATTTT
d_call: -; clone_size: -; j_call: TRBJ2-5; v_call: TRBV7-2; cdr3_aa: CASSPDRLETQYF; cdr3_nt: TGTGCCAGCAGCCCGGACAGATTGGAGACCCAGTACTTC
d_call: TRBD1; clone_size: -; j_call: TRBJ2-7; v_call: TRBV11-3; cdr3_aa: CASSLAGRGYEQYF; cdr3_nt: TGTGCCAGCAGCTTAGCGGGCAGGGGGTACGAGCAGTACTTC
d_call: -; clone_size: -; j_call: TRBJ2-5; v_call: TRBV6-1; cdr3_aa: CASSVGTHQETQYF; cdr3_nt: TGTGCCAGCAGTGTAGGGACACACCAAGAGACCCAGTACTTC
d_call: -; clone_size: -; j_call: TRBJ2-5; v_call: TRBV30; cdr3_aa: CAWRRRAAQETQYF; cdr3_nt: TGTGCCTGGAGACGGAGGGCGGCTCAAGAGACCCAGTACTTC
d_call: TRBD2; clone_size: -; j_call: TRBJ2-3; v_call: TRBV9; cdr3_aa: CASSVSSGVTDTQYF; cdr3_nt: TGTGCCAGCAGCGTCAGTAGCGGGGTCACAGATACGCAGTATTTT
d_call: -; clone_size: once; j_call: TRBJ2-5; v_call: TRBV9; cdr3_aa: CASSVATSGETQYF; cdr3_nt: TGTGCCAGCAGCGTAGCTACGAGCGGGGAGACCCAGTACTTC
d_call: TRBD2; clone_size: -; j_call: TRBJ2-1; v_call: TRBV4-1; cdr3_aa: CASSLQPTSGRSGFYNEQFF; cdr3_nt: TGCGCCAGCAGCCTCCAACCCACTAGCGGGAGGTCGGGCTTCTACAATGAGCAGTTCTTC
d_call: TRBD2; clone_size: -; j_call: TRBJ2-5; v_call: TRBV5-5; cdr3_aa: CASSLAGGQETQYF; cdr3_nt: TGTGCCAGCAGCTTAGCGGGGGGGCAAGAGACCCAGTACTTC
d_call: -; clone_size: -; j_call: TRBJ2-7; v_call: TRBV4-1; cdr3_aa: CASSHPPGSTYEQYF; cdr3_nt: TGCGCCAGCAGCCATCCTCCAGGCAGCACCTACGAGCAGTACTTC
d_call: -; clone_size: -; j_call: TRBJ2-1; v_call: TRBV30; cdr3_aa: CAWSPGKTYNEQFF; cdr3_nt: TGTGCCTGGAGTCCAGGGAAGACCTACAATGAGCAGTTCTTC
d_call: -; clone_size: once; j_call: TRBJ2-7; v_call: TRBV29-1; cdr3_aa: CSVGRTARGNEQYF; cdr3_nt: TGCAGCGTTGGGAGGACAGCTCGAGGGAACGAGCAGTACTTC
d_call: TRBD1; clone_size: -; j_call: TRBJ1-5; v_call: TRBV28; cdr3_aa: CASSLWDRENQPQHF; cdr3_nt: TGTGCCAGCAGTTTGTGGGACAGGGAGAATCAGCCCCAGCATTTT
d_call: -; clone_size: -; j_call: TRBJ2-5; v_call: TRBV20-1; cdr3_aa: CSARLEETQYF; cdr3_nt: TGCAGTGCCAGACTAGAAGAGACCCAGTACTTC
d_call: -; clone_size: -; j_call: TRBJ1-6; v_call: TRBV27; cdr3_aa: CASSHQAGDNNSPLHF; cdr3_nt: TGTGCCAGCAGCCACCAGGCAGGGGATAATAATTCACCCCTCCACTTT
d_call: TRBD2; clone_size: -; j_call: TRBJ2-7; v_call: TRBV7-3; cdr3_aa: CASSLASGGSYEQYF; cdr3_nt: TGTGCCAGCAGCTTAGCTAGCGGGGGATCCTACGAGCAGTACTTC
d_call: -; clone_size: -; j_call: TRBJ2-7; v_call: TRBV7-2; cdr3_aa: CASSLEDFYEQYF; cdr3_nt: TGTGCCAGCAGCTTAGAGGACTTCTACGAGCAGTACTTC
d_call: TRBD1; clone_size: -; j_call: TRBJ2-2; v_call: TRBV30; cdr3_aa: CAWSTPGQVSGELFF; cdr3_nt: TGTGCCTGGAGTACACCGGGACAGGTTTCCGGGGAGCTGTTTTTT
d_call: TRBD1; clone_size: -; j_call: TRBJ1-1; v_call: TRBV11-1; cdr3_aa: CASRYTGGTEAFF; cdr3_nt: TGTGCCAGCAGATATACAGGGGGAACTGAAGCTTTCTTT
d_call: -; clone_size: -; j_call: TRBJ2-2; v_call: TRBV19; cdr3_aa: CASTTHQGSAAGELFF; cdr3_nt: TGTGCCAGTACCACTCATCAGGGTAGTGCTGCCGGGGAGCTGTTTTTT
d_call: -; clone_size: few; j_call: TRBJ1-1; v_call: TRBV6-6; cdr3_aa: CASSYSAENTEAFF; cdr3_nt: TGTGCCAGCAGTTACTCGGCAGAAAACACTGAAGCTTTCTTT
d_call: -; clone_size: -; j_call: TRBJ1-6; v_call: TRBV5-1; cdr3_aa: CASSLVGTGSPLHF; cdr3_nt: TGCGCCAGCAGCTTGGTGGGTACGGGGTCACCCCTCCACTTT
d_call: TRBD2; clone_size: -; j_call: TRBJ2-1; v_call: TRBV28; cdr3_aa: CASSLGTSGSNEQFF; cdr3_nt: TGTGCCAGCAGTCTCGGGACTAGCGGATCCAATGAGCAGTTCTTC
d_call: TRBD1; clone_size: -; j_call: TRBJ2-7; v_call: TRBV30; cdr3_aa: CAWSYYTGTVNYEQYF; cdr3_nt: TGTGCCTGGAGTTACTACACCGGGACAGTTAACTACGAGCAGTACTTC
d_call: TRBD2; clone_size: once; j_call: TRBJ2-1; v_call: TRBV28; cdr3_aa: CASSTSAGGSSDEQFF; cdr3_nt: TGTGCCAGCAGTACATCAGCGGGAGGGTCGAGCGATGAGCAGTTCTTC
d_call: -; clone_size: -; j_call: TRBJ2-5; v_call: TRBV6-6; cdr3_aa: CASSYGGAQETQYF; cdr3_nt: TGTGCCAGCAGTTACGGAGGGGCCCAAGAGACCCAGTACTTC
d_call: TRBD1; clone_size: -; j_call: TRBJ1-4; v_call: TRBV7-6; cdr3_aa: CASSRDRGLEKLFF; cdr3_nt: TGTGCCAGCAGCCGAGACAGGGGTTTGGAAAAACTGTTTTTT
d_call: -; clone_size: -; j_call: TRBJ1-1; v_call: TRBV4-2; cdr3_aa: CASSHHFGSEEDTEAFF; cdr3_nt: TGTGCCAGCAGCCATCACTTTGGATCCGAAGAGGACACTGAAGCTTTCTTT
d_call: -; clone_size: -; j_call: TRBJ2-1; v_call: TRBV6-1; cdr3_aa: CASSRLAYNEQFF; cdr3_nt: TGTGCCAGCAGCCGACTAGCCTACAATGAGCAGTTCTTC
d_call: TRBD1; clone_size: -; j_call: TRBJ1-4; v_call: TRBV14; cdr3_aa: CASSPSGTGVEKLFF; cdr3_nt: TGTGCCAGCAGCCCTTCCGGGACAGGGGTAGAAAAACTGTTTTTT
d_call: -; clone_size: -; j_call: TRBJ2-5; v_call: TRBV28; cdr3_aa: CASEGTQETQYF; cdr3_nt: TGTGCCAGCGAGGGAACCCAAGAGACCCAGTACTTC
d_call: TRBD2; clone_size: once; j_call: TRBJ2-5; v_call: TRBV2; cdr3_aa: CASSESASGRETQYF; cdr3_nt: TGTGCCAGCAGTGAATCGGCTAGCGGGAGAGAGACCCAGTACTTC
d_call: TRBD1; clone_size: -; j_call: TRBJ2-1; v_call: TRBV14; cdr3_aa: CASSQDQTGAWDEQFF; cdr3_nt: TGTGCCAGCAGCCAAGATCAGACAGGGGCATGGGATGAGCAGTTCTTC
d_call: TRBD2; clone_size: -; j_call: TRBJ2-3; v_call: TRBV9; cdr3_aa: CASSYGGGTDTQYF; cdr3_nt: TGTGCCAGCAGCTACGGGGGGGGCACAGATACGCAGTATTTT